The clone carrying this T cell receptor (beta chain) was recorded many times. The antigen is unknown. The data were obtained in a study of T cell repertoires in cytomegalovirus infection. Study-level background: Through public TCR beta signatures, both CMV infection and matching HLA type were indicated.

Trimming took off 0 bases at V and 0 bases at J, with 9 bases between the two ends. This CDR3 region has 15 residues. Germline V gene lookup returns CDR1 SGHVS and CDR2 FQNEAQ. TCRdb called the reads again in MiXCR, with one record for every CDR3 protein. The sample lists 510,000 or so distinct CDR3 sequences; 26% were seen once. Study conclusions and caveats: The ex vivo response showed dominance by HLA-C-restricted CMV-specific TCR beta clonotypes. CMV carriers having the relevant HLA were flagged by cumulative public TCR beta family frequency.

This clonotype was obtained from a human donor in good health (CMV status not recorded). Some clones in this sample may be carry-over from other donors' samples. V and J are TRBV7-8 and TRBJ2-7; D gene uncertain. The source material was PBMCs. The CDR3 DNA is TGTGCCAGCAGCTTAGCCCCCCGCAGCTCCTACGAGCAGTACGTC. Protein: CASSLAPRSSYEQYV.